Below are 11 T cell receptor beta chains sequenced from a single sample in a study of cytomegalovirus exposure and HLA in healthy donors. The PCR had 60 Vbeta and 13 Jbeta primers. The protocol was immunoSEQ multiplex PCR, while the TCRdb copy is restricted to in-frame clones and leaves out a portion. Among 170,000 or so clones listed, around four fifths were seen once. The sequenced material came from PBMCs. Every receptor here comes from a girl aged 5-17 years in good health and CMV-seropositive.

As for this clone: Other DNA sequences within the sample encode an identical CDR3. This rearrangement joins TRBV4-2 to TRBJ1-5, with TRBD1 as a possible D gene (6 bases). This CDR3 comprises 15 residues. Trimming cost V 1 base and J 2 bases, with 9 bases left between them. The germline gives CDR1 LGHNA, CDR2 YNFKEQ. The CDR3 reads CASSQVGQRNQPQHF. As DNA, the CDR3 is TGTGCCAGCAGCCAAGTAGGACAGCGCAATCAGCCCCAGCATTTT.

The chain carries TRBV15 and TRBJ2-1; weak D call: TRBD2 (5 bases). The CDR3 contains 13 residues. V lost 3 bases and J 10 bases, leaving 13 bases between the germline ends. Per the germline V gene, CDR1 is LNHNV and CDR2 is YYDKDF (reference sequence). The CDR3, as DNA: TGTGCCACCAGCAGGGGTCCTAGCATCGAGCAGTTCTTC. Protein sequence: CATSRGPSIEQFF.

V usage is TRBV19 and J usage is TRBJ1-2; D is perhaps TRBD1 (5 bases). V shed 5 bases and J shed 4 bases, with 17 bases lying between them. The CDR3 sequence is 15 residues long. Germline-derived CDR1 and CDR2 are LNHDA and SQIVND (reference sequence). In DNA form, the CDR3 reads TGTGCCAGTAGTGGGGGGGACGTAGCCTCCTATGGCTACACCTTC. Its protein is CASSGGDVASYGYTF.

The chain employs TRBV30 and TRBJ2-3; a possible D gene is TRBD2 (5 bases). The V gene lost 2 bases and the J gene lost 5 bases, with 11 bases spanning the gap. This CDR3 region has 13 residues. Germline CDR1 is GTSNPN and CDR2 is SVGIG (reference sequence). CDR3 in amino acids: CAWSLSGEDTQYF. The CDR3 coding sequence is TGTGCCTGGAGTCTAAGCGGCGAAGATACGCAGTATTTT.

Only a few counts were recorded for this clone. V gene TRBV27 combines with J gene TRBJ1-1; weak D call: TRBD1 (6 bases). Trimming took 5 bases from V and 4 from J, leaving 20 bases between them. The CDR3 length is 16 residues. Germline CDR1 is MNHEY and CDR2 is SMNVEV (reference sequence). CDR3: CASSPRAQGLGTEAFF. The CDR3 DNA follows: TGTGCCAGCAGTCCAAGGGCCCAGGGGCTGGGCACTGAAGCTTTCTTT.

This rearrangement joins TRBV18 to TRBJ2-5; D may be TRBD1 (5 bases). Trimming left V 0 bases short and J 2 bases short, with 10 bases between. CDR3 length: 15 amino acids. Germline V gene sequence: CDR1 KGHSH, CDR2 LQKENI. CDR3 amino acids: CASSPPDNLQETQYF. The CDR3 DNA sequence: TGTGCCAGCTCACCACCGGACAACTTACAAGAGACCCAGTACTTC.

The chain carries TRBV6-5 and TRBJ1-1, with D tentatively TRBD1 (5 bases). CDR3 length equals 12 residues. Trimming took 8 bases from V and 7 from J, leaving 14 bases between them. CDR1 and CDR2 (germline): MNHEY, SVGAGI. The CDR3 nucleotides are TGTGCCAGCTACATGCGGGACGGTGAAGCTTTCTTT. Protein sequence: CASYMRDGEAFF.

With respect to this clone: This same CDR3 is encoded by further DNA sequences in the sample. V and J are TRBV9 and TRBJ1-1; D unresolved. There are 15 residues in the CDR3. V was trimmed by 0 bases and J by 2 bases, leaving 11 bases between them. Germline loops: CDR1 SGDLS, CDR2 YYNGEE. CDR3 sequence reads: CASSVGAGGNTEAFF. In DNA form, the CDR3 reads TGTGCCAGCAGCGTAGGGGCAGGAGGTAACACTGAAGCTTTCTTT.

V usage is TRBV5-1 and J usage is TRBJ2-3; 8 bases are shared with TRBD1. The J segment lost 6 bases and the V segment lost 0 bases, leaving 6 bases of the junction unmatched. The CDR3 contains 15 residues. From germline, CDR1 is SGHRS and CDR2 YFSETQ. CDR3 amino acids: CASSLVGQGLDTQYF. CDR3 coding DNA: TGCGCCAGCAGCTTGGTAGGACAGGGATTGGATACGCAGTATTTT.

This clone was seen more than once but under ten times. This chain joins TRBV6-5 and TRBJ2-7, with 8 bases aligning to TRBD1. Per the germline V gene, CDR1 is MNHEY and CDR2 is SVGAGI. After removal of 5 bases from V and 0 bases from J, the junction contained 6 bases not matched to a gene. CDR3 length: 15 residues. The CDR3 DNA is TGTGCCAGCAGTCGACAGGGGACCGACTCCTACGAGCAGTACTTC. Residues: CASSRQGTDSYEQYF.

V usage is TRBV30 and J usage is TRBJ1-4; 8 bases match TRBD1. Germline CDR1 is GTSNPN and CDR2 is SVGIG (reference sequence). CDR3 length equals 23 residues. The J segment lost 3 bases and the V segment lost 1 base, leaving 28 bases of the junction unmatched. The CDR3 protein is CAWSEFEGNRDRLTALSNEKLFF. DNA for the CDR3: TGTGCCTGGAGTGAATTTGAAGGTAACCGGGACAGGCTAACTGCACTCTCTAATGAAAAACTGTTTTTT.